Each of the 4 T cell receptor beta chains below was sequenced from the same sample in a study of identical twins. TCRdb recomputed calls from the 5' RACE reads with MiXCR, one row per CDR3 protein. Among over 550,000 distinct CDR3 sequences listed, about 7% were seen once. The data were also submitted as part of a second study, on yellow fever vaccine responses in identical twins.

The sample consisted of PBMCs. These receptors came from a woman aged 18-29 years in good health.

V is TRBV29-1 and J is TRBJ2-1, with a tentative D call TRBD2 (5 bases). Trimming shortened V by 2 bases and J by 1 base, and 15 bases separated the two germline ends. The CDR3 runs to 16 residues. CDR1 SQVTM and CDR2 ANQGSEA come from the germline V gene. In DNA, the CDR3 is TGCAGCGTTGAACGAGGGATTCGTAGGTCCTACAATGAGCAGTTCTTC. Protein sequence: CSVERGIRRSYNEQFF.

In this sample, this clonotype turned up a few times. This sequence joins TRBV25-1 and TRBJ2-7; D gene ambiguous. The CDR3 totals 13 residues. Germline CDR1 reads MGHDK; CDR2 reads SYGVNS. Trimming cost V 3 bases and J 3 bases, with 9 bases left between them. The CDR3: CASSDGHRYEQYF. CDR3 DNA: TGTGCCAGCAGTGACGGGCACCGCTACGAGCAGTACTTC.

This clonotype came up many times. At one end, the junction sequence differs from germline, possibly due to a read error. This chain connects TRBV12-3 or TRBV12-4 to TRBJ2-1, with 11 positions matching TRBD2. CDR3 length: 15 amino acids. In DNA, the CDR3 is TGTGCCAGCAGCTTAGCGGGAGGGCCTTACAATGAGCAGTTCTTC. The encoded protein is CASSLAGGPYNEQFF.

In its sample, this clonotype was seen a few times. The chain uses TRBV20-1 and TRBJ2-7, with 8 bases aligning to TRBD2. V dropped 3 bases and J dropped 3; count of bases not matched to a gene: 10. Looked up from germline, CDR1 is DFQATT and CDR2 is SNEGSKA (reference sequence). CDR3 length: 15 residues. CDR3 residues: CSASSQPGGIYEQYF. CDR3 nucleotides: TGCAGTGCTAGTTCTCAGCCGGGAGGGATCTACGAGCAGTACTTC.